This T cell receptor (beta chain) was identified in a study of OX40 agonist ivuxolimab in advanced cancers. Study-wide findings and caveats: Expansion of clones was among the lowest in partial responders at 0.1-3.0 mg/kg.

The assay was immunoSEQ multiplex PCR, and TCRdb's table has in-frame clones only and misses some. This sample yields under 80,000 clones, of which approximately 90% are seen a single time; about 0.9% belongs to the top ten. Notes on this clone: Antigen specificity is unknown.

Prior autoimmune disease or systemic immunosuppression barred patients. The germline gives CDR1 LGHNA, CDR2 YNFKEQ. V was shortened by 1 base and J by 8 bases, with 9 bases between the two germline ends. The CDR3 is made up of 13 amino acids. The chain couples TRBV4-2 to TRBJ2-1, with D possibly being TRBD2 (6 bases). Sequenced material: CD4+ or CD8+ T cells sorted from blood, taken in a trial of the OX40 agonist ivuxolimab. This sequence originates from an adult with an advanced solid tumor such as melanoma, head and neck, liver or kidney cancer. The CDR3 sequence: CASSQGLAHEQFF. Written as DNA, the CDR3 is TGTGCCAGCAGCCAAGGTCTAGCGCATGAGCAGTTCTTC.